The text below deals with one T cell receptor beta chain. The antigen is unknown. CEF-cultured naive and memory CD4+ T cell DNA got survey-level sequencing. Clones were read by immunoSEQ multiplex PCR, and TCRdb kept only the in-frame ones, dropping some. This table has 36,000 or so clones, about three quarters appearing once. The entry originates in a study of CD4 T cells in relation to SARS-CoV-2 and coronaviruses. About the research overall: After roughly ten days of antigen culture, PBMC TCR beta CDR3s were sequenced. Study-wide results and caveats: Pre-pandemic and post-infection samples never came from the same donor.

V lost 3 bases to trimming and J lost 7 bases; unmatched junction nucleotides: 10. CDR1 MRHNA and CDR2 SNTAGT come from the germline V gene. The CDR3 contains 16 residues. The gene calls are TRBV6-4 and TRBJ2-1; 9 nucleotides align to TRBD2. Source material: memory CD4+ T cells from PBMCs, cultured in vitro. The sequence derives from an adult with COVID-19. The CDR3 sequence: CASSEGAGGPINEQFF. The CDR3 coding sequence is TGTGCCAGCAGTGAAGGGGCGGGAGGGCCCATAAATGAGCAGTTCTTC.